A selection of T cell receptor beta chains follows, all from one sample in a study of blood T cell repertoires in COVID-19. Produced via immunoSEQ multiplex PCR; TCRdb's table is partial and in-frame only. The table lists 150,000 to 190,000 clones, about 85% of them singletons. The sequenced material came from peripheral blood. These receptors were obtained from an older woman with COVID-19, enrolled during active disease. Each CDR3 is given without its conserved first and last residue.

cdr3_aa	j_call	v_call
ASRLPGNTEAF	TRBJ1-1	TRBV3-1/TRBV3-2
ASSLGREHNEQF	TRBJ2-1	TRBV7-3
ASSYGQANSNEKLF	TRBJ1-4	TRBV11-2
ASRQVLGTEAF	TRBJ1-1	TRBV2
ATSSSGTTNTGELF	TRBJ2-2	TRBV15
ASSAGTGLNSPLH	TRBJ1-6	TRBV19
AISKGLAGDEGTQY	TRBJ2-5	TRBV10-3
SVEGLSGRRAF	TRBJ1-1	TRBV29-1
ATSRATPLYNEQF	TRBJ2-1	TRBV15
ASSQRGQRYNEQF	TRBJ2-1	TRBV3-1/TRBV3-2
ASSLISLAGGRGYNEQF	TRBJ2-1	TRBV7-8
ASSQATREGTQY	TRBJ2-5	TRBV3-1/TRBV3-2
ASSQEGTSGSGWYEQY	TRBJ2-7	TRBV4-1
ASSRNPGTANTGELF	TRBJ2-2	TRBV7-9
ASSPGAGEGQY	TRBJ2-7	TRBV18
ASSQEAGGNWDETQY	TRBJ2-5	TRBV3-1/TRBV3-2
ASSQIHRILNTEAF	TRBJ1-1	TRBV4-1
ASIVQGGTEAF	TRBJ1-1	TRBV6-5
ASSQRDRMNTIY	TRBJ1-3	TRBV3-1/TRBV3-2